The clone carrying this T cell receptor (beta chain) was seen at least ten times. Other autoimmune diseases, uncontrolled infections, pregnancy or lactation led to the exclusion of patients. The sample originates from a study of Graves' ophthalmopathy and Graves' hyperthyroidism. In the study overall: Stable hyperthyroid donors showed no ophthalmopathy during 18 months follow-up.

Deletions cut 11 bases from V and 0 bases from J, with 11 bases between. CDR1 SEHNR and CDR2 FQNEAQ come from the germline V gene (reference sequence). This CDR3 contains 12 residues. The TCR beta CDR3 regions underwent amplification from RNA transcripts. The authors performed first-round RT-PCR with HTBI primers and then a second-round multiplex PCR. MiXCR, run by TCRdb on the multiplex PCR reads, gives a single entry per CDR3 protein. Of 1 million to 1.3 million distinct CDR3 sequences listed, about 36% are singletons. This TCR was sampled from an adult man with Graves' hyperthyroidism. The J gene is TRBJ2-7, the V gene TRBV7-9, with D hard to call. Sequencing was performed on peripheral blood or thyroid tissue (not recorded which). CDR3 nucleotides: TGTGCCGCTGGTGGTCTCTCCTACGAGCAGTACTTC. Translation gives CAAGGLSYEQYF. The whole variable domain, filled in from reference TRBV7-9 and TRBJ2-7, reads DTGVSQNPRHKITKRGQNVTFRCDPISEHNRLYWYRQTLGQGPEFLTYFQNEAQLEKSRLLSDRFSAERPKGSFSTLEIQRTEQGDSAMYLCAAGGLSYEQYFGPGTRLTVT.